This T cell receptor (beta chain) was profiled in a study of T cell responses to AZD1222 COVID-19 vaccine. CDR3 length: 12 amino acids. V lost 5 bases to trimming and J lost 8 bases, with 13 bases between them. CDR1 is SGHDT, CDR2 YYEEEE, per germline. To note about this clone: Its antigen is unknown.

Assay used: immunoSEQ multiplex PCR; TCRdb lists only in-frame clones, some missing. The data show tens of thousands of clones, just over 90% seen once. Study-wide findings and caveats: Repertoire sampling was restricted to post-peak T cell response timepoints. Close to half of all spike-specific TCRs reportedly target regions of the variants that are unmutated. Only a handful of AZD1222 recipients tested seropositive at baseline.

Specimen: peripheral blood, collected 28 days after the second AZD1222 dose. The chain joins TRBV5-6 to TRBJ1-2, with D possibly matching TRBD1 (6 bases). This receptor was identified in an adult who received the AZD1222 COVID-19 vaccine. The CDR3 spells CASSLQGEGYTF. The CDR3 DNA reads TGTGCCAGCAGTTTACAGGGAGAGGGCTACACCTTC. The full variable domain, its missing parts supplied by reference TRBV5-6 and TRBJ1-2, is DAGVTQSPTHLIKTRGQQVTLRCSPKSGHDTVSWYQQALGQGPQFIFQYYEEEERQRGNFPDRFSGHQFPNYSSELNVNALLLGDSALYLCASSLQGEGYTFGSGTRLTVV.